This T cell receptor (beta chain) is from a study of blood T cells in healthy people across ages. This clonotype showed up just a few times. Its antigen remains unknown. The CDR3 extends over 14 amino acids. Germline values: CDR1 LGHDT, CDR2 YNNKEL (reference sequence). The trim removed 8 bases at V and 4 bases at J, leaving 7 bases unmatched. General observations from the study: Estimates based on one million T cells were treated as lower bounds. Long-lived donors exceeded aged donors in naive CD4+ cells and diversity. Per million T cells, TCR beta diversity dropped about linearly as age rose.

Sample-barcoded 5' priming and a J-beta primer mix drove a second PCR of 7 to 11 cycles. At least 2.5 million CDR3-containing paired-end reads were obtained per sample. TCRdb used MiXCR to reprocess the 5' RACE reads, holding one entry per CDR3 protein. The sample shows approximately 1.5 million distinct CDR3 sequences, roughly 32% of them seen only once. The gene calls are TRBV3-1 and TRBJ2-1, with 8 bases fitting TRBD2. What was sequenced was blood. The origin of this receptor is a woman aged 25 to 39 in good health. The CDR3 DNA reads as TGTGCCAGCCGAGATACTAGCGGATACAATGAGCAGTTCTTC. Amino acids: CASRDTSGYNEQFF.